The 32 T cell receptor beta chains reported below all come from one sample, sequenced in a study of cytomegalovirus exposure and HLA in healthy donors. A multiplex PCR was run with 60 Vbeta primers and 13 Jbeta primers. Profiled with immunoSEQ multiplex PCR; TCRdb holds only in-frame clones, not every one. The sample carries more than 80,000 clones, about 78% recorded once. Sequenced: PBMCs. The origin of the receptors is a woman aged 40 to 50 in good health and CMV-seropositive.

The rearrangement joins TRBV5-6 to TRBJ2-1; D remains unclear. The CDR3 length is 12 residues. Germline CDR1 reads SGHDT; CDR2 reads YYEEEE. V lost 2 bases, J lost 5 bases, and 5 bases lay in between. Here the CDR3 reads CASSFANNEQFF. CDR3 DNA: TGTGCCAGCAGCTTCGCGAACAATGAGCAGTTCTTC.

The chain combines TRBV28 with TRBJ2-2; a weak D match, TRBD2 (5 bases). This CDR3 region has 16 residues. Looked up from germline, CDR1 is MDHEN and CDR2 is SYDVKM. Trimming pared 3 bases from V and 1 base from J, leaving 12 bases between. The CDR3 DNA reads as TGTGCCAGCAGTTTGGTGGGAGACCTGAACACCGGGGAGCTGTTTTTT. Its protein is CASSLVGDLNTGELFF.

This chain joins TRBV28 and TRBJ1-2; TRBD1 agrees at 9 bases. Germline V gene lookup returns CDR1 MDHEN and CDR2 SYDVKM. V was clipped by 8 bases and J by 8 bases; unmatched bases: 9. This CDR3 has 13 amino acids. The CDR3 DNA reads as TGTGCCAGCGAACTTACAGGGGGCAGGGGCTACACCTTC. Its translation is CASELTGGRGYTF.

V is TRBV6-1 and J is TRBJ1-5; perhaps TRBD1 as D (6 bases). This CDR3 has 15 amino acids. Germline V gene data show CDR1 as MNHNS and CDR2 as SASEGT. Trimming stripped 6 bases from V and 5 bases from J, with 17 bases between. As DNA, the CDR3 is TGTGCCAGCAGAGAATGGACAGAAAGAGATCAGCCCCAGCATTTT. Residues: CASREWTERDQPQHF.

V gene TRBV28 combines with J gene TRBJ2-7, with D possibly being TRBD2 (6 bases). CDR1 is MDHEN and CDR2 is SYDVKM in the germline V gene. CDR3 length: 14 residues. Trimming took 4 bases from V and 7 from J, leaving 17 bases between them. CDR3 amino acids: CASSSPRTTGEQYF. The CDR3 DNA follows: TGTGCCAGCAGTTCCCCCCGGACTACGGGGGAGCAGTACTTC.

The V and J genes are TRBV5-1 and TRBJ2-5; 9 positions match TRBD1. Germline values: CDR1 SGHRS, CDR2 YFSETQ. The CDR3 sequence is 15 residues long. Trimming removed 5 bases from V and 4 bases from J; junction bases left unmatched: 9. The CDR3 DNA follows: TGCGCCAGCAGTTCCTCTTCGACAGGGGGAGAGACCCAGTACTTC. Translating gives CASSSSSTGGETQYF. The variable domain in full, with the rest retrieved from reference TRBV5-1 and TRBJ2-5, is KAGVTQTPRYLIKTRGQQVTLSCSPISGHRSVSWYQQTPGQGLQFLFEYFSETQRNKGNFPGRFSGRQFSNSRSEMNVSTLELGDSALYLCASSSSSTGGETQYFGPGTRLLVL.

The rearrangement joins TRBV4-2 to TRBJ2-1, with 12 positions matching TRBD2. Trimming at V came to 0 bases and at J to 7 bases, leaving 4 bases not matched to a gene. The CDR3 is made up of 16 amino acids. The V gene's germline CDR1 is LGHNA and CDR2 YNFKEQ. The CDR3 protein is CASSQDRLAGANEQFF. As DNA, the CDR3 is TGTGCCAGCAGCCAAGATCGACTAGCGGGAGCAAATGAGCAGTTCTTC.

The genes are TRBV7-9 and TRBJ2-6; 10 bases are shared with TRBD1. Germline values: CDR1 SEHNR, CDR2 FQNEAQ (reference sequence). Germline trimming cut 8 bases from V and 0 bases from J; bases unmatched to any gene: 1. The CDR3 extends over 15 amino acids. CDR3 nucleotide sequence: TGTGCCAGCCGGGACAGGGGCTCTGGGGCCAACGTCCTGACTTTC. Amino acid sequence: CASRDRGSGANVLTF.

The V and J genes are TRBV19 and TRBJ2-1; no clear D gene. V lost 4 bases to trimming and J lost 6 bases, with 7 bases between them. Germline loops: CDR1 LNHDA, CDR2 SQIVND (reference sequence). The CDR3 has 12 residues. In DNA, the CDR3 is TGTGCCAGTAGTACCTACCTCAATGAGCAGTTCTTC. This encodes CASSTYLNEQFF.

The J gene is TRBJ2-1, the V gene TRBV5-1; D unclear. Germline V lookup: CDR1 SGHRS, CDR2 YFSETQ. The CDR3 has 16 residues. Between the trimmed V and J ends, which lost 0 bases and 0 bases, there was a span of 10 bases. CDR3 DNA sequence: TGCGCCAGCAGCTTGGTGTCCCGTTTCTCCTACAATGAGCAGTTCTTC. Its protein product is CASSLVSRFSYNEQFF.

This chain joins TRBV18 and TRBJ1-1; 8 nucleotides align to TRBD1. The length of the CDR3 is 13 residues. CDR1 KGHSH and CDR2 LQKENI come from the germline V gene. V was clipped by 4 bases and J by 3 bases; unmatched bases: 1. CDR3: CASSQDRDTEAFF. The CDR3 DNA reads TGTGCCAGCTCACAGGACAGGGACACTGAAGCTTTCTTT.

This clone was seen more than once but under ten times. The chain combines TRBV19 with TRBJ1-1; D possibly corresponds to TRBD1 (5 bases). Germline V gives CDR1 LNHDA, CDR2 SQIVND (reference sequence). V dropped 7 bases and J dropped 5 bases, with 17 bases sitting between them. The length of the CDR3 is 14 residues. The CDR3 region has the DNA TGTGCCAGTACCCTCCGTGGGGGGGAGACTGAAGCTTTCTTT. Translating it yields CASTLRGGETEAFF.

This clone was recorded once. The DNA of the CDR3 is TGTGCCACCAGCACTCCTAGCGGGATAACAGATACGCAGTATTTT. Translated, it gives CATSTPSGITDTQYF. The chain is built from TRBV15 and TRBJ2-3; 9 bases align to TRBD2. With V trimmed by 4 bases and J by 3 bases, 5 bases remained unmatched. CDR3 size: 15 residues. Germline lookup yields CDR1 LNHNV and CDR2 YYDKDF (reference sequence).

This clone turned up a few times. The rearrangement links TRBV6-1 to TRBJ2-5; the D gene is possibly TRBD2 (6 bases). CDR1 MNHNS and CDR2 SASEGT come from the germline V gene. V dropped 0 bases and J dropped 13 bases, with 12 bases sitting between them. This CDR3 is 12 amino acids long. The CDR3 region has the DNA TGTGCCAGCAGTGAAGCGCTAACTAGCTCGTACTTC. Amino acid sequence: CASSEALTSSYF.

The J gene is TRBJ2-5, the V gene TRBV10-1; 9 nucleotides line up with TRBD1. V gave up 3 bases and J gave up 5 bases; unmatched junction bases: 7. The CDR3 length is 15 residues. Germline CDR1 is WNHNN and CDR2 is SYGVQD (reference sequence). The CDR3 DNA reads TGCGCCAGCAGTGATACCGGGACAGGGTCGGAGACCCAGTACTTC. Encoded protein: CASSDTGTGSETQYF.

The chain is built from TRBV30 and TRBJ1-4; D possibly corresponds to TRBD1 (5 bases). The CDR3 extends over 14 amino acids. V lost 2 bases and J 4 bases, leaving 11 bases between the germline ends. Germline CDR1 and CDR2: GTSNPN and SVGIG (reference sequence). The CDR3 here is CAWSPGRVNEKLFF. CDR3 DNA sequence: TGTGCCTGGAGTCCGGGCAGGGTTAATGAAAAACTGTTTTTT.

This rearrangement joins TRBV7-2 to TRBJ2-5; TRBD1 agrees at 8 bases. The CDR3 is made up of 15 amino acids. Germline lookup yields CDR1 SGHTA and CDR2 FQGNSA. The J segment lost 4 bases and the V segment lost 6 bases, leaving 10 bases of the junction unmatched. The CDR3 spells CASRPEQGALETQYF. The CDR3 DNA reads TGTGCCAGCAGGCCGGAGCAGGGGGCTTTAGAGACCCAGTACTTC.

This clone was seen only a few times. The chain is built from TRBV18 and TRBJ2-5; D might be TRBD1 (6 bases). V dropped 8 bases and J dropped 2 bases, with 12 bases sitting between them. CDR1 is KGHSH, CDR2 LQKENI, per germline. CDR3 length: 13 residues. CDR3 sequence: CASLTGIQETQYF. In DNA form, the CDR3 reads TGTGCCAGCCTCACAGGGATACAAGAGACCCAGTACTTC.

This sequence joins TRBV27 and TRBJ2-7; TRBD2 matches 8 bases. Germline lookup yields CDR1 MNHEY and CDR2 SMNVEV (reference sequence). Unmatched junction bases numbered 9, after V lost 6 bases and J lost 5 bases. This CDR3 region has 14 residues. CDR3 loop: CASRPASGSDEQYF. The CDR3 DNA reads TGTGCCAGCAGGCCGGCGAGCGGGAGCGACGAGCAGTACTTC.

This chain links TRBV7-8 with TRBJ2-1; 11 bases are shared with TRBD2. Germline trimming cut 5 bases from V and 5 bases from J; bases unmatched to any gene: 8. Germline V gene data show CDR1 as SGHVS and CDR2 as FQNEAQ. The CDR3 is 16 amino acids. The CDR3 DNA reads as TGTGCCAGCAGCCCCCGACTAGCGGGACTGAACAATGAGCAGTTCTTC. It specifies CASSPRLAGLNNEQFF.

The rearrangement joins TRBV9 to TRBJ2-5, with TRBD2 matching 11 bases. This CDR3 has 21 amino acids. Germline V gene lookup returns CDR1 SGDLS and CDR2 YYNGEE. V lost 0 bases and J lost 1; bases outside the gene matches: 17. This chain's CDR3 is CASSVATGGGLAGGPQETQYF. The CDR3 DNA sequence: TGTGCCAGCAGCGTAGCTACAGGGGGGGGCCTAGCGGGAGGCCCCCAAGAGACCCAGTACTTC.

This chain links TRBV2 with TRBJ2-7, with TRBD1 identical over 7 bases. Germline lookup yields CDR1 SNHLY and CDR2 FYNNEI. V trimming: 5 bases; J trimming: 7 bases; junction bases outside the gene matches: 11. The CDR3 covers 14 residues. The CDR3 here is CASSQRQGFGEQYF. CDR3 coding DNA: TGTGCCAGCAGTCAAAGACAGGGATTTGGGGAGCAGTACTTC.

Here the CDR3 reads CAIRGAGGIGEQYF. In nucleotides, the CDR3 is TGTGCCATCAGAGGGGCAGGGGGTATCGGCGAGCAGTACTTC. The chain couples TRBV10-3 to TRBJ2-7, with TRBD1 matching over 7 bases. The CDR3 has 14 residues. CDR1 ENHRY and CDR2 SYGVKD come from the germline V gene. The trim removed 6 bases at V and 6 bases at J, leaving 11 bases unmatched.

The chain is built from TRBV18 and TRBJ1-5, with D tentatively TRBD1 (5 bases). This CDR3 comprises 16 residues. Germline V CDR1 and CDR2: KGHSH, LQKENI. V lost 4 bases, J lost 3 bases, and 16 bases lay in between. The CDR3 reads CASSQNPGGDNQPQHF. The CDR3 region has the DNA TGTGCCAGCTCACAGAACCCCGGGGGGGACAATCAGCCCCAGCATTTT.

The chain recombines TRBV5-1 with TRBJ2-5, with 11 bases aligning to TRBD2. Trimming removed 3 bases from V and 3 bases from J; junction bases left unmatched: 1. There are 14 residues in the CDR3. Looked up from germline, CDR1 is SGHRS and CDR2 is YFSETQ. As DNA, the CDR3 is TGCGCCAGCAGCTGGGGACTAGCGGAAGAGACCCAGTACTTC. Translating gives CASSWGLAEETQYF.

This clone was detected only once. V and J are TRBV9 and TRBJ2-5; D gene ambiguous. The germline gives CDR1 SGDLS, CDR2 YYNGEE. This CDR3 is 11 amino acids long. Trimming left V 0 bases short and J 7 bases short, with 4 bases between. The CDR3 reads CASSVVVTQYF. The CDR3 DNA reads TGTGCCAGCAGCGTAGTAGTGACCCAGTACTTC.

This clone was picked up a small number of times. V is TRBV6-5 and J is TRBJ1-5, with 8 nucleotides matching TRBD1. There are 13 residues in the CDR3. Germline V gives CDR1 MNHEY, CDR2 SVGAGI. V trimming: 11 bases; J trimming: 2 bases; junction bases outside the gene matches: 5. The CDR3 DNA reads TGTGCCGCAGGGGGCGAACGCAATCAGCCCCAGCATTTT. Translating gives CAAGGERNQPQHF.

This chain joins TRBV4-1 and TRBJ2-5; D might be TRBD1 (5 bases). V was clipped by 1 base and J by 0 bases, with 12 bases between them. This CDR3 has 16 residues. Per the germline V gene, CDR1 is MGHRA and CDR2 is YSYEKL. CDR3 nucleotide sequence: TGCGCCAGCAGCCAAGCGCCCTGGGGCTACCAAGAGACCCAGTACTTC. Protein sequence: CASSQAPWGYQETQYF.

This clone was observed a single time. V and J are TRBV4-1 and TRBJ2-7, with TRBD1 matching over 12 bases. The CDR3 runs to 16 residues. V dropped 3 bases and J dropped 5; count of bases not matched to a gene: 8. CDR1 and CDR2 from the germline V gene are MGHRA and YSYEKL. CDR3 sequence (DNA): TGCGCCAGCAGCCACGGTATAGGGACAGGGGGCGACGAGCAGTACTTC. It encodes CASSHGIGTGGDEQYF.

The chain joins TRBV19 to TRBJ2-5; 11 bases map to TRBD2. V dropped 7 bases and J dropped 8; count of bases not matched to a gene: 9. The V gene's germline CDR1 is LNHDA and CDR2 SQIVND (reference sequence). The CDR3 runs to 14 residues. The CDR3 DNA sequence: TGTGCCAGTAAAAGCGGACTAGCGGGTGGAACCCAGTACTTC. Translating it yields CASKSGLAGGTQYF. Supplemented by reference TRBV19 and TRBJ2-5, the full variable domain reads DGGITQSPKYLFRKEGQNVTLSCEQNLNHDAMYWYRQDPGQGLRLIYYSQIVNDFQKGDIAEGYSVSREKKESFPLTVTSAQKNPTAFYLCASKSGLAGGTQYFGPGTRLLVL.

The genes are TRBV19 and TRBJ2-1, with TRBD2 as a possible D gene (5 bases). V lost 3 bases, J lost 4 bases, and 7 bases lay in between. Germline V gene data show CDR1 as LNHDA and CDR2 as SQIVND (reference sequence). This CDR3 has 13 residues. As DNA, the CDR3 is TGTGCCAGTAGTATCCCGGGGTACAATGAGCAGTTCTTC. This codes for CASSIPGYNEQFF. The full variable domain, its missing parts supplied by reference TRBV19 and TRBJ2-1, is DGGITQSPKYLFRKEGQNVTLSCEQNLNHDAMYWYRQDPGQGLRLIYYSQIVNDFQKGDIAEGYSVSREKKESFPLTVTSAQKNPTAFYLCASSIPGYNEQFFGPGTRLTVL.

The V call is TRBV7-3, the J call TRBJ2-3; 9 bases line up with TRBD2. The CDR3 runs 14 residues. The germline V gene has CDR1 SGHTA and CDR2 FQGTGA. The V gene end was trimmed by 3 bases and the J gene end by 5 bases; junction bases not matched to a gene: 3. The CDR3 loop is CASSFKLAGDTQYF. DNA of the CDR3: TGTGCCAGCAGCTTCAAACTAGCGGGAGATACGCAGTATTTT.